Sequencing of this T cell receptor (beta chain) was carried out in a study of cytomegalovirus exposure and HLA in healthy donors. Overall study: There were fewer than 130 million unique TCR beta sequences, drawn from about 179 million T cells, in an earlier analysis. Of approximately 400 genotyped donors, about 81% clustered with self-reported Caucasian donors.

Germline loops: CDR1 MGHRA, CDR2 YSYEKL. The CDR3 sequence is 19 residues long. The junction had 11 bases not matched to a gene; V was cut back by 3 bases and J by 4 bases. Study results and caveats: Later analysis found that TCR beta chains associated with HLA were more clonally expanded than other, equally common chains.

Turning to this clone: What it recognizes is unknown.

The PCR made use of 60 Vbeta and 13 Jbeta primers. Using immunoSEQ multiplex PCR, the repertoire was profiled, and TCRdb retains in-frame clones only, with some absent. The data show around 140,000 clones, with approximately 85% seen just once and 0.45% to 0.6% held by the top ten. This TCR was sampled from a woman in her 40s in good health and CMV-seronegative. The V gene is TRBV4-1, the J gene TRBJ2-1, with 14 nucleotides matching TRBD2. Sequencing was done on a sample of PBMCs. Here the CDR3 DNA reads TGCGCCAGCAGCCAGGGTCCCGGGACTAGCGGGAGCGCATACAATGAGCAGTTCTTC. Amino acid sequence: CASSQGPGTSGSAYNEQFF.